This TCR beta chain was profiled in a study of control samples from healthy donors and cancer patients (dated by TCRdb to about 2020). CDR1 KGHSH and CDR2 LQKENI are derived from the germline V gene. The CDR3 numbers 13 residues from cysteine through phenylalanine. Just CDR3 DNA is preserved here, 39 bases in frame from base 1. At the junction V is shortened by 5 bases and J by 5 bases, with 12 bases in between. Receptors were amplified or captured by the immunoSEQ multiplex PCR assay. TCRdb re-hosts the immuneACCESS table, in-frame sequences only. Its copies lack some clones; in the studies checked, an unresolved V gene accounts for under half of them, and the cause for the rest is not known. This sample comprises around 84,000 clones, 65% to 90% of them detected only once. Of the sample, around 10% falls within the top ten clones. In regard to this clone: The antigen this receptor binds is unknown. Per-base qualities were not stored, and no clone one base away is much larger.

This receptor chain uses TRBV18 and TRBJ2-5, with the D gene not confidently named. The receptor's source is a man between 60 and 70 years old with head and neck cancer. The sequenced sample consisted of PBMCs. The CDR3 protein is CASSGTQAETQYF. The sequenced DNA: TGTGCCAGCTCAGGAACGCAGGCCGAGACCCAGTACTTC.